This T cell receptor beta chain was obtained from a study of OX40 agonist ivuxolimab in advanced cancers. The overall study: Clinicians treated patients with ivuxolimab, an agonistic anti-OX40 (CD134) antibody. Patients with hepatocellular carcinoma, melanoma, renal cell or head and neck cancer made up the dose-escalation patients.

CDR1 and CDR2 (germline): LGHNA, YNFKEQ. V was clipped by 4 bases and J by 6 bases, with 12 bases between them. This CDR3 has 14 residues. Using immunoSEQ multiplex PCR, the repertoire was profiled, and TCRdb retains in-frame clones only, with some absent. The sample has tens of thousands of clones, roughly 80% seen once; the top ten hold 1.9%. The chain links TRBV4-2 to TRBJ1-4; TRBD1 might be the D (6 bases). This clonotype originated in an adult with an advanced solid tumor such as melanoma, head and neck, liver or kidney cancer. This sample comprised CD4+ or CD8+ T cells sorted from blood, obtained in a trial of the OX40 agonist ivuxolimab. DNA of the CDR3: TGTGCCAGCAGCCTAAGTGGACAGTATGAAAAACTGTTTTTT. Translated, it gives CASSLSGQYEKLFF.